Shown below are 4 T cell receptor beta chains from a single sample sequenced in a study of T cell changes during pregnancy in multiple sclerosis. Libraries were prepared by immunoSEQ multiplex PCR; TCRdb keeps only in-frame clonotypes and omits some of them. The sample carries about 24,000 clones, approximately 90% recorded once. The sample in question was CD8+ T cells from peripheral blood mononuclear cells, obtained in the first trimester of pregnancy. These receptors all come from a female donor in good health, enrolled as a control in a pregnancy study.

This clone was observed a few times. V gene TRBV29-1 combines with J gene TRBJ1-1; tentative D call: TRBD1 (5 bases). CDR1 SQVTM and CDR2 ANQGSEA come from the germline V gene. The V and J ends lost 0 bases and 10 bases respectively, with 9 bases between them. There are 11 residues in the CDR3. Written as DNA, the CDR3 is TGCAGCGTTGAAGACGGCAGGGCAGCTTTCTTT. This codes for CSVEDGRAAFF. Full variable domain (missing parts from reference TRBV29-1 and TRBJ1-1): SAVISQKPSRDICQRGTSLTIQCQVDSQVTMMFWYRQQPGQSLTLIATANQGSEATYESGFVIDKFPISRPNLTFSTLTVSNMSPEDSSIYLCSVEDGRAAFFGQGTRLTVV.

V usage is TRBV11-3 and J usage is TRBJ1-1, with 10 bases matching TRBD1. The CDR3 covers 15 residues. The trim removed 3 bases at V and 5 bases at J, leaving 6 bases unmatched. The germline CDR1 and CDR2 sequences are SGHNT and YENEEA. CDR3 loop: CASSFTTGGLTEAFF. The DNA for the CDR3 is TGTGCCAGCAGCTTCACGACAGGGGGCCTTACTGAAGCTTTCTTT.

The V gene is TRBV2, the J gene TRBJ2-1; TRBD1 aligns across 7 bases. With V trimmed by 4 bases and J by 0 bases, 9 bases remained unmatched. The CDR3 sequence is 17 residues long. Germline CDR1 reads SNHLY; CDR2 reads FYNNEI. The CDR3 reads CASSGTKGGVSYNEQFF. The CDR3 region has the DNA TGTGCCAGCAGTGGGACCAAAGGGGGCGTCTCCTACAATGAGCAGTTCTTC. The variable domain in full, completed from reference TRBV2 and TRBJ2-1, reads EPEVTQTPSHQVTQMGQEVILRCVPISNHLYFYWYRQILGQKVEFLVSFYNNEISEKSEIFDDQFSVERPDGSNFTLKIRSTKLEDSAMYFCASSGTKGGVSYNEQFFGPGTRLTVL.

The chain recombines TRBV7-8 with TRBJ2-7, with 8 bases fitting TRBD1. V trimming: 5 bases; J trimming: 6 bases; junction bases outside the gene matches: 15. Germline V lookup: CDR1 SGHVS, CDR2 FQNEAQ. The CDR3 covers 16 residues. CDR3 protein: CASSPWGQEVAGEQYF. CDR3 bases: TGTGCCAGCAGCCCCTGGGGACAGGAAGTTGCCGGCGAGCAGTACTTC.